This T cell receptor beta chain was recorded in a study of Ad26.COV2.S vaccination and SARS-CoV-2 variants. Treatment indicated: 15 to 20 received Ad26.COV2.S at low or high dose, single or two shots; about five received placebo; per-sample allocation not given. Samples came from day 63 after the first vaccine or placebo injection. The CDR3 consists of 16 residues. V lost 3 bases and J lost 0; bases outside the gene matches: 2. In germline, CDR1 is LGHNA, CDR2 YSLEER. Some clones are missing from TCRdb's copy, which holds only in-frame ones; the method was immunoSEQ multiplex PCR. The profile shows around 400,000 clones, about nine tenths of them singletons.

The input for sequencing was peripheral blood, taken in a trial of Ad26.COV2.S vaccine versus placebo. The chain recombines TRBV4-3 with TRBJ2-6; 7 positions agree with TRBD1. This clonotype was sampled from a person between 18 and 59 years old who received the Ad26.COV2.S COVID-19 vaccine or a placebo. CDR3 DNA: TGCGCCAGCAGCCAGACAGGGATCTCTGGGGCCAACGTCCTGACTTTC. Translation: CASSQTGISGANVLTF.